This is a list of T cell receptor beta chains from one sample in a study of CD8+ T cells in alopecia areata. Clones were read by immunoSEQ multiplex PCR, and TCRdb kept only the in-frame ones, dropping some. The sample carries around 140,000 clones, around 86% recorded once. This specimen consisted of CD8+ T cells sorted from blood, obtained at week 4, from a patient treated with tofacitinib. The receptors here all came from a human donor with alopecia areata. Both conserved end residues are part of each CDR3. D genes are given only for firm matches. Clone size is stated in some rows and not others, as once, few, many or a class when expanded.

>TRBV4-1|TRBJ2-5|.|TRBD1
CASKGAEETQYF
TGCGCCAGCAAGGGGGCCGAAGAGACCCAGTACTTC
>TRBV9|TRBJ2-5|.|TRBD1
CASSPWTGEETQYF
TGTGCCAGCAGCCCCTGGACAGGGGAGGAGACCCAGTACTTC
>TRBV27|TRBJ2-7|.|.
CASSSRRGQGGQYF
TGTGCCAGCAGTTCCCGCCGGGGCCAAGGTGGGCAGTACTTC
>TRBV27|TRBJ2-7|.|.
CASSKKRNEQYF
TGTGCCAGCAGCAAAAAGAGGAACGAGCAGTACTTC
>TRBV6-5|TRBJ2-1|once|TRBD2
CASSLLAEYNEQFF
TGTGCCAGCAGTTTACTAGCGGAGTACAATGAGCAGTTCTTC
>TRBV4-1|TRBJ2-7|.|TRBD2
CASSPPLAGGLYEQYF
TGCGCCAGCAGCCCCCCACTAGCGGGAGGGCTGTACGAGCAGTACTTC
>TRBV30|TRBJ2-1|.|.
CAWAAWEAYNEQFF
TGTGCCTGGGCAGCGTGGGAAGCTTACAATGAGCAGTTCTTC
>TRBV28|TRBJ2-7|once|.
CAILSGDTFSEQYF
TGTGCCATCCTGAGCGGGGACACGTTCAGCGAGCAGTACTTC
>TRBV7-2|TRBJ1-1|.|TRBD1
CASSPGGMGTEAFF
TGTGCCAGCAGCCCAGGGGGCATGGGCACTGAAGCTTTCTTT
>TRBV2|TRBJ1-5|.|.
CASSDLTGGLSNQPQHF
TGTGCCAGCAGTGACCTTACGGGGGGGCTGAGCAATCAGCCCCAGCATTTT
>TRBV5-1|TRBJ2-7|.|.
CASSGSYEQYF
TGCGCCAGCAGCGGAAGCTACGAGCAGTACTTC
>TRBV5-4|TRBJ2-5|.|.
CASSSRQEETQYF
TGTGCCAGCAGCAGTCGACAGGAAGAGACCCAGTACTTC
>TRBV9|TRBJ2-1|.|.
CASSKVEEQFF
TGTGCCAGCTCAAAGGTAGAGGAGCAGTTCTTC
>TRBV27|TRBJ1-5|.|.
CASSPDVSNQPQHF
TGTGCCAGCAGTCCAGACGTTAGCAATCAGCCCCAGCATTTT
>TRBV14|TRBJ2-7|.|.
CASSQVGASYEQYF
TGTGCCAGCAGCCAGGTTGGGGCCTCCTACGAGCAGTACTTC
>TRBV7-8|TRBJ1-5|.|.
CASSLQGPYSNQPQHF
TGTGCCAGCAGCCTACAGGGCCCCTATAGCAATCAGCCCCAGCATTTT
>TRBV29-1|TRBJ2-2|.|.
CSVVGHTGELFF
TGCAGCGTTGTTGGGCACACCGGGGAGCTGTTTTTT
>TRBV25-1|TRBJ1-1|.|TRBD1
CASSEGQDLLWREAFF
TGTGCCAGCAGTGAGGGACAGGATCTTTTGTGGCGCGAAGCTTTCTTT
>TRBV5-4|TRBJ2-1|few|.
CASSLAPSAYNEQFF
TGTGCCAGCAGCTTGGCACCGTCGGCCTACAATGAGCAGTTCTTC
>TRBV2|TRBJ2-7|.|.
CASFRDGTYEQYF
TGTGCCAGTTTCCGGGACGGTACCTACGAGCAGTACTTC
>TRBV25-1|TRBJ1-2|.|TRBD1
CASSGERGPHYGYTF
TGTGCCAGCAGTGGCGAAAGGGGGCCCCACTATGGCTACACCTTC
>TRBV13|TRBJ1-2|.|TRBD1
CASSLTTGVRGYTF
TGTGCCAGCAGCCTAACGACAGGGGTCCGTGGCTACACCTTC
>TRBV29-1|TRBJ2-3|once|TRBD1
CSASPQGARFTDTQYF
TGCAGCGCCTCTCCACAGGGGGCTAGATTCACAGATACGCAGTATTTT
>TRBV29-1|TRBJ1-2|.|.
CSVEVDKAYGYTF
TGCAGCGTTGAAGTTGACAAGGCCTATGGCTACACCTTC
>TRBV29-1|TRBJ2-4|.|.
CSVEKAGQSYF
TGCAGCGTTGAAAAAGCGGGACAGTCTTACTTC
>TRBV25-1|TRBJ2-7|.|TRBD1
CASSGDGTGLSYEQYF
TGTGCCAGCAGCGGAGACGGGACAGGGCTTTCCTACGAGCAGTACTTC
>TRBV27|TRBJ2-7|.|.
CASSLGDRTQEQYF
TGTGCCAGCAGTTTAGGGGACCGCACTCAAGAGCAGTACTTC
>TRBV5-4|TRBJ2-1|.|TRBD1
CASTRGHEQFF
TGTGCCAGCACAAGGGGGCATGAGCAGTTCTTC
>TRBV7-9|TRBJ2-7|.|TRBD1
CASSSGRGTGSAYEQYF
TGTGCCAGCAGCTCCGGGCGTGGGACAGGGAGCGCCTACGAGCAGTACTTC
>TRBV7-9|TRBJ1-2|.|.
CASSSALDGNYGYTF
TGTGCCAGCAGCTCCGCCCTGGACGGTAACTATGGCTACACCTTC
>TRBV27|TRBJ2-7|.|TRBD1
CASSLFFPDRGHEQYF
TGTGCCAGCAGTTTATTTTTTCCGGACAGGGGCCACGAGCAGTACTTC
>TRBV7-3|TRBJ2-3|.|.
CASSFGGTDTQYF
TGTGCCAGCAGCTTTGGCGGCACAGATACGCAGTATTTT
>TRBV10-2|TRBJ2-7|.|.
CASSVQTYEQYF
TGCGCCAGCAGTGTACAGACCTACGAGCAGTACTTC
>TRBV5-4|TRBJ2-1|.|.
CASSLADRGHEQFF
TGTGCCAGCAGCTTGGCTGATCGGGGGCATGAGCAGTTCTTC
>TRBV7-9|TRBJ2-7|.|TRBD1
CASLGQESYEQYF
TGTGCCAGCCTAGGACAGGAATCCTACGAGCAGTACTTC
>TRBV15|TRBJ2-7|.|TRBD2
CATSRDRLAGASEQYF
TGTGCCACCAGCAGAGATCGGCTAGCGGGAGCTTCCGAGCAGTACTTC
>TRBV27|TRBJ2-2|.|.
CASSRWASGTGELFF
TGTGCCAGCAGCCGGTGGGCCTCAGGCACCGGGGAGCTGTTTTTT
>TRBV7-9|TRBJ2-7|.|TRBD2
CASSSSSGRTEQYF
TGTGCCAGCAGCTCTTCTAGCGGGAGAACCGAGCAGTACTTC
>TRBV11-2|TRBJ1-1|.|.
CASSLNTEAFF
TGTGCCAGCAGCCTGAATACTGAAGCTTTCTTT
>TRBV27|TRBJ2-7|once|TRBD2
CASSLIAGVVGAGEQYF
TGTGCCAGCAGTTTAATAGCGGGAGTCGTTGGTGCGGGCGAGCAGTACTTC
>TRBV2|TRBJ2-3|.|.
CASSEGGISDTQYF
TGTGCCAGCAGTGAGGGGGGTATTTCAGATACGCAGTATTTT
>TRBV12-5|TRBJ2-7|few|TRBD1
CASGLYRDRELEQYF
TGTGCTAGTGGTTTGTACCGGGACAGAGAACTCGAGCAGTACTTC
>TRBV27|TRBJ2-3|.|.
CASSLADTDTQYF
TGTGCCAGCAGTTTGGCAGACACAGATACGCAGTATTTT
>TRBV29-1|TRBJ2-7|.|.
CSVEAPSKSYEQYF
TGCAGCGTTGAAGCCCCCTCAAAATCCTACGAGCAGTACTTC
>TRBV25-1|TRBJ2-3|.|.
CASSDRGRDTQYF
TGTGCCAGCAGTGATCGGGGGAGGGATACGCAGTATTTT
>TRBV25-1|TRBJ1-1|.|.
CASSDASLNTEAFF
TGTGCCAGCAGTGACGCCAGCTTGAACACTGAAGCTTTCTTT
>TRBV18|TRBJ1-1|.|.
CASSEIAEAFF
TGTGCCAGCTCCGAAATAGCTGAAGCTTTCTTT
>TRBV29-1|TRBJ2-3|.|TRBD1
CSVDGTGGGWTDTQYF
TGCAGCGTTGACGGGACAGGTGGTGGGTGGACAGATACGCAGTATTTT
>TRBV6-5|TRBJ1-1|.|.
CASSYQGNTEAFF
TGTGCCAGCAGTTACCAGGGAAACACTGAAGCTTTCTTT
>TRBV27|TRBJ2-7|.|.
CASSPTSWSYEQYF
TGTGCCAGCAGTCCGACTAGTTGGTCCTACGAGCAGTACTTC
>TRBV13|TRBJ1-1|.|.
CASSRRGVNTEAFF
TGTGCCAGCAGCCGAAGGGGGGTGAACACTGAAGCTTTCTTT
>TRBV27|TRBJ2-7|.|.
CASSLGYEQYF
TGTGCCAGCAGTCTCGGTTACGAGCAGTACTTC
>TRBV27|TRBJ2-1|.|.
CASSLGENNEQFF
TGTGCCAGCAGTTTGGGAGAGAACAATGAGCAGTTCTTC
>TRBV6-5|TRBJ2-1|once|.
CASSLGEYNEQFF
TGTGCCAGCAGTTTGGGGGAGTACAATGAGCAGTTCTTC
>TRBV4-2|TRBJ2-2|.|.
CASSLRLGEAGELFF
TGTGCCAGCAGCCTACGACTGGGGGAGGCCGGGGAGCTGTTTTTT